Listed here are 29 T cell receptor beta chains from one sample, sequenced in a study of vaccination and CD4 T cells after COVID-19. Researchers used the Oncomine TCR Beta short-read assay to sequence DNA from cultured CD4+ T cells. MiXCR, applied by TCRdb to the PCR reads, yields one record per CDR3 protein. The sample carries about 25,000 distinct CDR3 sequences, roughly a third recorded once. These TCRs are of unknown antigen specificity. As to time point: late sampling 161 to 241 days after vaccination in a few convalescent patients. The sample's treatment: roughly ten-day PBMC culture with coronavirus spike peptide pools or control peptides (ViraFEST assay). Sample: CD4+ T cells from blood, cultured in vitro, taken about 7 months after SARS-CoV-2 vaccination. The source is a human donor who had recovered from COVID-19.

This clonotype was detected only a few times. The V call is TRBV6-2 or TRBV6-3, the J call TRBJ1-5, with D hard to call. Trimming took off 5 bases at V and 9 bases at J, with 20 bases between the two ends. Germline-derived CDR1 and CDR2 are MNHEY and SVGEGT. The CDR3 is made up of 15 amino acids. The CDR3 nucleotides read TGTGCCAGCAGTGACAATAGACCGGACGTGTGGCCCCAGCATTTT. Residues: CASSDNRPDVWPQHF.

The count of this clonotype is one. The rearrangement links TRBV19 to TRBJ2-7; 9 nucleotides match TRBD1. V gave up 4 bases and J gave up 2 bases; unmatched junction bases: 6. The germline V gene encodes CDR1 LNHDA and CDR2 SQIVND (reference sequence). The CDR3 is made up of 15 amino acids. The CDR3 sequence: CASSTRQGGTYEQYF. CDR3 nucleotide sequence: TGTGCCAGTAGTACCCGACAGGGGGGTACCTACGAGCAGTACTTC.

This clonotype showed up just a few times. V gene TRBV25-1 combines with J gene TRBJ1-5, with TRBD1 matching 9 bases. There are 14 residues in the CDR3. V shed 3 bases, J shed 10 bases, and the junction held 7 bases outside the gene matches. Germline CDR1 reads MGHDK; CDR2 reads SYGVNS. CDR3 DNA: TGTGCCAGCAGTGAGGGACAGGGCGGTACACCCCAGCATTTT. Translation gives CASSEGQGGTPQHF.

This clonotype was seen more than once but under ten times. The V and J genes are TRBV7-8 and TRBJ2-7, with D uncertain. V was pared by 5 bases and J by 6 bases, with 11 bases between. Germline V lookup: CDR1 SGHVS, CDR2 FQNEAQ. CDR3 length: 12 amino acids. The CDR3, as DNA: TGTGCCAGCAGCCTACCCGGCGGCGAGCAGTACTTC. It is translated as CASSLPGGEQYF.

This clonotype was seen a few times. This chain uses TRBV7-3 with TRBJ2-5; tentatively, D is TRBD2 (5 bases). The V end was cut by 5 bases, the J end by 2 bases, with 9 bases between. This CDR3 region has 13 residues. In germline, CDR1 is SGHTA, CDR2 FQGTGA. CDR3 sequence: CASSRGFQETQYF. DNA of the CDR3: TGTGCCAGCAGCCGAGGGTTTCAAGAGACCCAGTACTTC.

By its share, this clonotype is medium-sized (0.01 to 0.1%). The rearrangement joins TRBV20-1 to TRBJ1-6; D unclear. Per germline, CDR1 DFQATT and CDR2 SNEGSKA (reference sequence). Trimming shortened V by 5 bases and J by 4 bases, and 12 bases separated the two germline ends. This CDR3 region has 14 residues. The CDR3 sequence: CSAPDRLYNSPLHF. CDR3 nucleotide sequence: TGCAGTGCTCCAGACCGGTTATATAATTCACCCCTCCACTTT.

The chain employs TRBV2 and TRBJ2-5; no firm D call. The CDR3 has 11 amino acids. V was shortened by 8 bases and J by 2 bases, with 6 bases between the two germline ends. Germline V lookup: CDR1 SNHLY, CDR2 FYNNEI. For the CDR3, the DNA is TGTGCCAGCCCAGGACAAGAGACCCAGTACTTC. This gives the protein CASPGQETQYF.

V gene TRBV2 combines with J gene TRBJ1-1; D unclear. The germline V gene encodes CDR1 SNHLY and CDR2 FYNNEI. This CDR3 is 13 amino acids long. Trimming shortened V by 6 bases and J by 0 bases, and 8 bases separated the two germline ends. CDR3 in DNA: TGTGCCAGCAGATCCGAGGTGAACACTGAAGCTTTCTTT. Its protein product is CASRSEVNTEAFF.

This clonotype was picked up a small number of times. The chain joins TRBV20-1 to TRBJ2-2; a possible D gene is TRBD2 (7 bases). The germline CDR1 and CDR2 sequences are DFQATT and SNEGSKA (reference sequence). CDR3 size: 14 residues. V lost 4 bases and J 6 bases, leaving 15 bases between the germline ends. The CDR3 DNA follows: TGCAGTGCTATACAGGGAGGGCGAGCCGGGGAGCTGTTTTTT. Translated, it gives CSAIQGGRAGELFF.

A single count supports this clonotype. The chain links TRBV20-1 to TRBJ2-1; D call uncertain. Germline values: CDR1 DFQATT, CDR2 SNEGSKA (reference sequence). The CDR3 sequence is 15 residues long. Trimming took 3 bases from V and 5 from J, leaving 17 bases between them. CDR3: CSASVREFPNNEQFF. DNA for the CDR3: TGCAGTGCTAGTGTACGCGAGTTCCCCAACAATGAGCAGTTCTTC.

In this sample, this clonotype turned up a few times. V gene TRBV2 combines with J gene TRBJ1-2, with 7 nucleotides matching TRBD1. Germline trimming cut 7 bases from V and 4 bases from J; bases unmatched to any gene: 9. The CDR3 sequence is 14 residues long. Germline values: CDR1 SNHLY, CDR2 FYNNEI. CDR3 residues: CASIRQGRGYGYTF. The CDR3 region has the DNA TGTGCCAGCATTAGACAGGGTCGAGGCTATGGCTACACCTTC.

This clonotype appeared a single time. The J gene is TRBJ2-1, the V gene TRBV11-2, with TRBD1 matching 10 bases. The V gene end was trimmed by 4 bases and the J gene end by 7 bases; junction bases not matched to a gene: 4. Germline V CDR1 and CDR2: SGHAT, FQNNGV. This CDR3 comprises 14 residues. CDR3 DNA: TGTGCCAGCAGCTCACGGACAGGGGGGAATGAGCAGTTCTTC. Its translation is CASSSRTGGNEQFF.

This clonotype turned up a few times. The rearrangement joins TRBV6-1 to TRBJ2-7; D is perhaps TRBD2 (6 bases). The V and J ends lost 6 bases and 4 bases respectively, with 16 bases between them. Germline assignment: CDR1 MNHNS and CDR2 SASEGT. The CDR3 extends over 14 amino acids. The chain's CDR3 is CASRKAGAGYEQYF. DNA for the CDR3: TGTGCCAGCAGAAAAGCGGGTGCTGGGTACGAGCAGTACTTC.

This clonotype was picked up a small number of times. The chain is built from TRBV10-3 and TRBJ2-5; TRBD1 agrees at 7 bases. Per the germline V gene, CDR1 is ENHRY and CDR2 is SYGVKD. V lost 3 bases, J lost 5 bases, and 9 bases stayed unmatched. The CDR3 loop spans 15 amino acids. The CDR3 region has the DNA TGTGCCATCAGTGAAGAACAGGGGTGGGGGGAGACCCAGTACTTC. Translating it yields CAISEEQGWGETQYF.

This clonotype was seen a few times. The chain is built from TRBV15 and TRBJ2-7, with D possibly TRBD2 on 5 matching bases. Per germline, CDR1 LNHNV and CDR2 YYDKDF (reference sequence). CDR3 length: 15 amino acids. V was trimmed by 0 bases and J by 1 base, leaving 10 bases between them. The CDR3 DNA reads TGTGCCACCAGCAGAGATCGAGGGCAGTCCTACGAGCAGTACTTC. It translates to CATSRDRGQSYEQYF.

Only a few counts were recorded for this clonotype. V gene TRBV19 combines with J gene TRBJ1-5; no clear D gene. The V and J ends lost 6 bases and 6 bases respectively, with 12 bases between them. The CDR3 is 13 amino acids. Germline V gene sequence: CDR1 LNHDA, CDR2 SQIVND (reference sequence). As DNA, the CDR3 is TGTGCCAGTAGCTCAGCCCCATTTCAGCCCCAGCATTTT. Its translation is CASSSAPFQPQHF.

This rearrangement joins TRBV14 to TRBJ2-1; D uncertain. This CDR3 region has 13 residues. From germline, CDR1 is SGHDN and CDR2 FVKESK. The germline V and J ends were trimmed by 0 bases and 3 bases, with 3 bases remaining between them. CDR3 nucleotides: TGTGCCAGCAGCCAAGACTTCTACAATGAGCAGTTCTTC. Its protein is CASSQDFYNEQFF.

The gene calls are TRBV19 and TRBJ2-3, with D possibly being TRBD1 or TRBD2 (6 bases each). Germline V gene data show CDR1 as LNHDA and CDR2 as SQIVND (reference sequence). V was clipped by 9 bases and J by 1 base, with 14 bases between them. The CDR3 covers 14 residues. CDR3 in amino acids: CASRRAGGTDTQYF. In DNA form, the CDR3 reads TGTGCCAGCCGGAGGGCAGGGGGCACAGATACGCAGTATTTT. Filled out from reference TRBV19 and TRBJ2-3, the complete variable domain reads DGGITQSPKYLFRKEGQNVTLSCEQNLNHDAMYWYRQDPGQGLRLIYYSQIVNDFQKGDIAEGYSVSREKKESFPLTVTSAQKNPTAFYLCASRRAGGTDTQYFGPGTRLTVL.

Only a few counts were recorded for this clonotype. The chain has TRBV20-1 and TRBJ1-2; TRBD1 is a possible D gene (5 bases). Between the trimmed V and J ends, which lost 5 bases and 4 bases, there was a span of 17 bases. Germline loops: CDR1 DFQATT, CDR2 SNEGSKA (reference sequence). The CDR3 covers 14 residues. The CDR3 sequence is CSALKDILAYGYTF. Written as DNA, the CDR3 is TGCAGTGCTCTGAAGGACATTCTCGCCTATGGCTACACCTTC.

In regard to this clonotype: An end of the junction does not agree with germline; a read error may underlie this. The chain carries TRBV25-1 and TRBJ2-1, with D tentatively TRBD1 or TRBD2 (5 bases each). CDR1 and CDR2 (germline): MGHDK, SYGVNS. The CDR3 loop spans 16 amino acids. The CDR3 protein is CASTELVGPGSLEQFF. The CDR3 DNA follows: TGTGCCAGCACTGAACTTGTGGGACCGGGATCACTTGAGCAGTTCTTC.

This clonotype has a handful of counts. This rearrangement joins TRBV29-1 to TRBJ1-5; 9 nucleotides align to TRBD1. Germline assignment: CDR1 SQVTM and CDR2 ANQGSEA. The trim removed 4 bases at V and 5 bases at J, leaving 3 bases unmatched. This CDR3 region has 13 residues. CDR3 amino acids: CSVVDRGDQPQHF. CDR3 DNA: TGCAGCGTTGTAGACAGGGGGGATCAGCCCCAGCATTTT.

This clonotype was counted only a few times. V and J are TRBV20-1 and TRBJ1-2, with no clear D. Germline V gene sequence: CDR1 DFQATT, CDR2 SNEGSKA (reference sequence). V was shortened by 3 bases and J by 8 bases, with 19 bases between the two germline ends. The CDR3 extends over 14 amino acids. The CDR3 DNA reads TGCAGTGCTAGGGAGACCTCACGGGCCGGGGGCTACACCTTC. Protein sequence: CSARETSRAGGYTF.

This clonotype was counted only a few times. The V and J genes are TRBV7-3 and TRBJ2-3, with D unclear. V lost 2 bases, J lost 0 bases, and 12 bases lay in between. The CDR3 contains 16 residues. Per the germline V gene, CDR1 is SGHTA and CDR2 is FQGTGA. The chain's CDR3 is CASSLFAVTSTDTQYF. The CDR3 DNA reads TGTGCCAGCAGCTTATTTGCAGTTACTAGCACAGATACGCAGTATTTT.

The rearrangement joins TRBV5-8 to TRBJ1-6, with 7 bases matching TRBD1. This CDR3 contains 15 residues. Germline CDR1 and CDR2: SGHTS and YDEGEE. Unmatched junction bases numbered 8, after V lost 2 bases and J lost 9 bases. The CDR3 DNA is TGTGCCAGCAGCTTATGGGCCAGGGGGAGTTCACCCCTCCACTTT. Protein product: CASSLWARGSSPLHF.

The rearrangement links TRBV20-1 to TRBJ1-1, with D perhaps TRBD1 (5 bases). Looked up from germline, CDR1 is DFQATT and CDR2 is SNEGSKA (reference sequence). Deletions cut 0 bases from V and 2 bases from J, with 13 bases between. CDR3 length equals 15 residues. The CDR3 reads CSARDQPDSNTEAFF. The CDR3, as DNA: TGCAGTGCTAGAGACCAACCCGACAGCAACACTGAAGCTTTCTTT.

This clonotype was detected only a few times. The CDR3 bases are TGTGCCAGTAGTATTGTGGCTACTGGGGCCAACGTCCTGACTTTC. Encoded protein: CASSIVATGANVLTF. V gene TRBV19 combines with J gene TRBJ2-6; D unresolved. This CDR3 region has 15 residues. Trimming took off 3 bases at V and 2 bases at J, with 8 bases between the two ends. From germline, CDR1 is LNHDA and CDR2 SQIVND (reference sequence).

V is TRBV27 and J is TRBJ1-1, with 7 bases matching TRBD1. V lost 10 bases, J lost 2 bases, and 13 bases stayed unmatched. The CDR3 loop spans 15 amino acids. Germline V lookup: CDR1 MNHEY, CDR2 SMNVEV (reference sequence). The chain's CDR3 is CATLPQTGDNTEAFF. For the CDR3, the DNA is TGTGCCACCTTACCCCAAACAGGGGATAACACTGAAGCTTTCTTT.

The CDR3 bases are TGTGCCAGCAGCCCAGACAGCCTAACCTACGAGCAGTACTTC. Its translation: CASSPDSLTYEQYF. This sequence joins TRBV2 and TRBJ2-7; weak D call: TRBD1 (5 bases). The V end lost 6 bases, the J end lost 2 bases, and 14 bases lay between the germline ends. This CDR3 has 14 amino acids. The germline CDR1 and CDR2 sequences are SNHLY and FYNNEI. Full variable domain (missing parts from reference TRBV2 and TRBJ2-7): EPEVTQTPSHQVTQMGQEVILRCVPISNHLYFYWYRQILGQKVEFLVSFYNNEISEKSEIFDDQFSVERPDGSNFTLKIRSTKLEDSAMYFCASSPDSLTYEQYFGPGTRLTVT.

The chain combines TRBV11-2 with TRBJ2-7, with 8 bases aligning to TRBD2. V gave up 5 bases and J gave up 3 bases; unmatched junction bases: 6. Germline-derived CDR1 and CDR2 are SGHAT and FQNNGV. The CDR3 length is 14 residues. CDR3 nucleotides: TGTGCCAGCAGCCGCGGCGGGGGGAACTACGAGCAGTACTTC. It yields the protein CASSRGGGNYEQYF. Combining the CDR3 with reference TRBV11-2 and TRBJ2-7 gives the whole variable domain EAGVAQSPRYKIIEKRQSVAFWCNPISGHATLYWYQQILGQGPKLLIQFQNNGVVDDSQLPKDRFSAERLKGVDSTLKIQPAKLEDSAVYLCASSRGGGNYEQYFGPGTRLTVT.